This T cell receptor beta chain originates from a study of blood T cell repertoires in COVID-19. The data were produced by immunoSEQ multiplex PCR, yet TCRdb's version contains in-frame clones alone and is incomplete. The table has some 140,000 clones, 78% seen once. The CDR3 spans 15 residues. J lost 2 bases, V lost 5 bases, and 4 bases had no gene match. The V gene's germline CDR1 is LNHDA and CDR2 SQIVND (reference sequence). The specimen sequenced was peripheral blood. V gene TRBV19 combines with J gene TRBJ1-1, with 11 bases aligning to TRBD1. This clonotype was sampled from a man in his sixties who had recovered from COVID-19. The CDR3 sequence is CASSEDRGRNTEAFF. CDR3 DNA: TGTGCCAGTAGTGAGGACAGGGGGCGCAACACTGAAGCTTTCTTT.